Sequencing of this T cell receptor (beta chain) was carried out in a study of T cell responses to AZD1222 COVID-19 vaccine. Only in-frame clones appear in the TCRdb table, and some are missing; sequencing was by immunoSEQ multiplex PCR. The sample has 150,000 or so clones, over 90% seen once; the top ten hold over 4%. The clonotype originates from an adult in good health. Sample: peripheral blood, taken on day 0 of AZD1222 vaccination.

CDR3 nucleotides: TGCGCCAGCAGCCTTACAGGGGACACCCGGGAGACCCAGTACTTC. Its protein product is CASSLTGDTRETQYF. The chain recombines TRBV5-1 with TRBJ2-5; 7 bases are shared with TRBD1. The germline V gene has CDR1 SGHRS and CDR2 YFSETQ. The CDR3 is made up of 15 amino acids. The ends lost 4 bases at V and 5 bases at J; junction bases unmatched: 11.